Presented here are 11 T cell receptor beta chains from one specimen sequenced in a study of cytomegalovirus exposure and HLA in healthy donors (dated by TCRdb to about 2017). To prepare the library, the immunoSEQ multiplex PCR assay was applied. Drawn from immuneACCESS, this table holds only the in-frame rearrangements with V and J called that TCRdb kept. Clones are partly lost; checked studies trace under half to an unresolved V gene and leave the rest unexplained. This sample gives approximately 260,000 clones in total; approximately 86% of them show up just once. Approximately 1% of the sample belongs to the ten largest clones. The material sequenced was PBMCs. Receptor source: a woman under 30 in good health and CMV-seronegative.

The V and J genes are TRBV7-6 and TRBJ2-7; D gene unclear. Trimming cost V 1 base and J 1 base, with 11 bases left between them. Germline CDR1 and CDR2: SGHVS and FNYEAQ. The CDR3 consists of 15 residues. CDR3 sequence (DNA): TGTGCCAGCAGCTTAGAGAAGGAGAGGTCCTACGAGCAGTACTTC. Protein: CASSLEKERSYEQYF.

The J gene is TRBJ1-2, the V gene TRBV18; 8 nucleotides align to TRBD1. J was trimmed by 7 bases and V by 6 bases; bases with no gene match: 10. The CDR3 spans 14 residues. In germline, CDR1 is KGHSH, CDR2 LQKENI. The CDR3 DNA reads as TGTGCCAGCTCCGTGGACAGGGTAAAACTTGGCTACACCTTC. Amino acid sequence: CASSVDRVKLGYTF.

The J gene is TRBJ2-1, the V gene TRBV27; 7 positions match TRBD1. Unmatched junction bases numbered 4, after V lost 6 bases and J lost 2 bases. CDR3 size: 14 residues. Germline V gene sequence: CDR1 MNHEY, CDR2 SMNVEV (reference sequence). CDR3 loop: CASSHRGAYNEQFF. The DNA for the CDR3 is TGTGCCAGCAGCCACAGGGGTGCCTACAATGAGCAGTTCTTC.

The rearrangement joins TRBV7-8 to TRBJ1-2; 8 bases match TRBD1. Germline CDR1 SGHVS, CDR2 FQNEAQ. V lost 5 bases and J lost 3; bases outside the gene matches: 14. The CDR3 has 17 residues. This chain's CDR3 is CASSHLRQGPGDYGYTF. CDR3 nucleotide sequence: TGTGCCAGCAGCCACTTACGACAGGGGCCGGGGGACTATGGCTACACCTTC. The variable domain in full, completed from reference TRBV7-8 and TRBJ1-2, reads GAGVSQSPRYKVAKRGQDVALRCDPISGHVSLFWYQQALGQGPEFLTYFQNEAQLDKSGLPSDRFFAERPEGSVSTLKIQRTQQEDSAVYLCASSHLRQGPGDYGYTFGSGTRLTVV.

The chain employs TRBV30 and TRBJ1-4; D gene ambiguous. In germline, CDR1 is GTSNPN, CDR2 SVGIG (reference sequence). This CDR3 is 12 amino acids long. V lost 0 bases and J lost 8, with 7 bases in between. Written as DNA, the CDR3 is TGTGCCTGGAGTGTACTACGGGAAAAACTGTTTTTT. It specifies CAWSVLREKLFF.

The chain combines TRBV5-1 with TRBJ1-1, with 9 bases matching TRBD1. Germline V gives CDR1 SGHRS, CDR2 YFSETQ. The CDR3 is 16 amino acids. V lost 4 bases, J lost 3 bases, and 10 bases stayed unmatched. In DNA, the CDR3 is TGCGCCAGCAGCCGACAGGGGGATATATTGTACACTGAAGCTTTCTTT. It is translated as CASSRQGDILYTEAFF.

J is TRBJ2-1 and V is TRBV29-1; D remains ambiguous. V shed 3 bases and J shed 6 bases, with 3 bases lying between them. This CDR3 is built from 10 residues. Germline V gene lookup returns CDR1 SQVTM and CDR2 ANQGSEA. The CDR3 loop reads CSVDSNEQFF. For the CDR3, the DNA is TGCAGCGTTGACAGCAATGAGCAGTTCTTC.

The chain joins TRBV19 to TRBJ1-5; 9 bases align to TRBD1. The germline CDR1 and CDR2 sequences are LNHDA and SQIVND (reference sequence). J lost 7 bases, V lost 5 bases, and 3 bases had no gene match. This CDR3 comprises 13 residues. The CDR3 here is CASSVGQGQPQHF. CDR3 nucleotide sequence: TGTGCCAGTAGTGTGGGACAGGGACAGCCCCAGCATTTT. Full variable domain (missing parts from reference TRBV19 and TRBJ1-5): DGGITQSPKYLFRKEGQNVTLSCEQNLNHDAMYWYRQDPGQGLRLIYYSQIVNDFQKGDIAEGYSVSREKKESFPLTVTSAQKNPTAFYLCASSVGQGQPQHFGDGTRLSIL.

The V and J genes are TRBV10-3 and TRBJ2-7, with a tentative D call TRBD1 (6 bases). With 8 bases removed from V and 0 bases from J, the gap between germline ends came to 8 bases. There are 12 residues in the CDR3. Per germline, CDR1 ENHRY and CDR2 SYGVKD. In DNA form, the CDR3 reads TGTGCCATCCGGACAGCCTCCTACGAGCAGTACTTC. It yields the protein CAIRTASYEQYF.

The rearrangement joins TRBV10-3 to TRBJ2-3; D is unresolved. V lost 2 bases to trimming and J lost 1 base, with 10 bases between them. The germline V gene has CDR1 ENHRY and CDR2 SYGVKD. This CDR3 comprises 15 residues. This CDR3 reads CAISEGPLRTDTQYF. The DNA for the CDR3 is TGTGCCATCAGTGAGGGGCCCCTTCGCACAGATACGCAGTATTTT.

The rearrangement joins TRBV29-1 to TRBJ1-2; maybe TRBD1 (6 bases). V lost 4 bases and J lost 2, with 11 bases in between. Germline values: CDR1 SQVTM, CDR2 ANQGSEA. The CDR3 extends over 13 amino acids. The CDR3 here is CSVVETGNYGYTF. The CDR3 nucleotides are TGCAGCGTTGTCGAGACAGGCAACTATGGCTACACCTTC.